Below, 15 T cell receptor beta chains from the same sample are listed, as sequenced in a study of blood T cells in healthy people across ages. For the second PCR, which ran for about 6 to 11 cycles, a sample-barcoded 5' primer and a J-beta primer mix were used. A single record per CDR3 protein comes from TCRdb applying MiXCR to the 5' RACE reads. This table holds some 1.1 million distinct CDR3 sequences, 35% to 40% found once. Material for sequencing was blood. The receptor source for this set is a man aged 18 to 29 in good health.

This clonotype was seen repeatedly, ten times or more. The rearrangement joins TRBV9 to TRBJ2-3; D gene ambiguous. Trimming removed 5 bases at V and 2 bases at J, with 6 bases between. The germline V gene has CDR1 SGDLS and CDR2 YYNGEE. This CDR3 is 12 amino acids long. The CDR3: CASSVVTDTQYF. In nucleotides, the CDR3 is TGTGCCAGCAGTGTTGTCACAGATACGCAGTATTTT.

The CDR3 DNA reads as TGCGCCAGCACCCCCGGACCACTGAGGAATTCACCCCTCCACTTT. It is translated as CASTPGPLRNSPLHF. V gene TRBV4-1 combines with J gene TRBJ1-6; D call uncertain. V lost 7 bases, J lost 7 bases, and 17 bases lay in between. The germline V gene encodes CDR1 MGHRA and CDR2 YSYEKL. This CDR3 is built from 15 residues.

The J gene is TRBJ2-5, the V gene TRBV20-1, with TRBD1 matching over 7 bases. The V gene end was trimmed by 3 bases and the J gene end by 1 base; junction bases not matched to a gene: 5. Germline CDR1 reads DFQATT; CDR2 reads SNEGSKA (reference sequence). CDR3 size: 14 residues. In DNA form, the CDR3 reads TGCAGTGCTAGGGACTCAGGGGGCCAAGAGACCCAGTACTTC. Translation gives CSARDSGGQETQYF.

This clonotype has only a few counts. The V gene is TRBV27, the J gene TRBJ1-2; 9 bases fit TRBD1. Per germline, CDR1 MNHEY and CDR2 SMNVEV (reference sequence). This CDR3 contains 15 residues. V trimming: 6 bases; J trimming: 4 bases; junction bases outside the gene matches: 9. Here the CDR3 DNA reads TGTGCCAGCAGAATAATACCGGGACAGGGCTATGGCTACACCTTC. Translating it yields CASRIIPGQGYGYTF.

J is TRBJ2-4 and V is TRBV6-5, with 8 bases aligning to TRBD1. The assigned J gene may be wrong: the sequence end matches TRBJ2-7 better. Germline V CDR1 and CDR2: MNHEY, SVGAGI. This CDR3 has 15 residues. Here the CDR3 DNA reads TGTGCCAGCAGTTACCTTCGACAGGGGATCTACGAGCAGTACTTC. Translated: CASSYLRQGIYEQYF.

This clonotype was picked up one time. For the CDR3, the DNA is TGTGCCAGCAGTTTAGTGCGGGGGCGCGTCGACGAGCAGTACTTC. Its protein is CASSLVRGRVDEQYF. The rearrangement uses TRBV27 and TRBJ2-5; tentative D call: TRBD2 (7 bases). The J call may be faulty, since TRBJ2-7 better matches the DNA end. Germline CDR1 is MNHEY and CDR2 is SMNVEV (reference sequence). This CDR3 region has 15 residues.

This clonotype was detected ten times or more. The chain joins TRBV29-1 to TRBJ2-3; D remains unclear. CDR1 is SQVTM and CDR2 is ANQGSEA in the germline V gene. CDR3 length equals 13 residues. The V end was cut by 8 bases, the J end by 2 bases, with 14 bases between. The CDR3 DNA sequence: TGCAGCCCCGTTGTTCCGGACACAGATACGCAGTATTTT. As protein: CSPVVPDTDTQYF.

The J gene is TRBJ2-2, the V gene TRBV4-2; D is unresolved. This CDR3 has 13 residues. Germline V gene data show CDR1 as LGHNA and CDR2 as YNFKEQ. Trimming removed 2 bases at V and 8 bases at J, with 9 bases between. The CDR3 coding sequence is TGTGCCAGCAGCCAAAGTAGCACGGGGGAGCTGTTTTTT. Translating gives CASSQSSTGELFF.

CDR3 sequence reads: CSASGLTPYNEQFF. The CDR3 coding sequence is TGCAGTGCTAGCGGCCTGACGCCTTACAATGAGCAGTTCTTC. The chain has TRBV20-1 and TRBJ2-1; D is uncertain. CDR1 and CDR2 from the germline V gene are DFQATT and SNEGSKA (reference sequence). The CDR3 contains 14 residues. Trimming removed 3 bases at V and 4 bases at J, with 13 bases between.

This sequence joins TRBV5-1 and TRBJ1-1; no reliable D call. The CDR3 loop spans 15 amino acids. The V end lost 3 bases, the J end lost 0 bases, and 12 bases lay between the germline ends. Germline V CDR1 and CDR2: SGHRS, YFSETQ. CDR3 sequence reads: CASSSWTGVNTEAFF. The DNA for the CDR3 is TGCGCCAGCAGCTCCTGGACCGGGGTGAACACTGAAGCTTTCTTT.

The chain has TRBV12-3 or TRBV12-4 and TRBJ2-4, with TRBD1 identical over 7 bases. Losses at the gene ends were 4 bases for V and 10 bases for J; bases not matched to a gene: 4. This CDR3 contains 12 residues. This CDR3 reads CASSYGDSIQYF. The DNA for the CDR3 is TGTGCCAGCAGTTACGGGGACAGTATTCAGTACTTC.

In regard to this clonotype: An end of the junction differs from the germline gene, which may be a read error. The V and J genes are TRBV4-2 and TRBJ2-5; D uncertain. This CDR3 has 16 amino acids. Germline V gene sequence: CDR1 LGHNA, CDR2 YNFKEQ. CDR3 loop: CASSQEFPVTKRPSTF. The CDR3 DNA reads TGTGCCAGCAGCCAAGAGTTTCCGGTTACCAAGAGACCCAGTACTTTC.

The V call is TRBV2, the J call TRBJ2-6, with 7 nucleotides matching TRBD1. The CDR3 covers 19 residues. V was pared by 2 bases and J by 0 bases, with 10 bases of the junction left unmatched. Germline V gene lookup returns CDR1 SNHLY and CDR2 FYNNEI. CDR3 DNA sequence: TGTGCCAGCAGTGAAACGGACAGGCGACTATACTCTGGGGCCAACGTCCTGACTTTC. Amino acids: CASSETDRRLYSGANVLTF.

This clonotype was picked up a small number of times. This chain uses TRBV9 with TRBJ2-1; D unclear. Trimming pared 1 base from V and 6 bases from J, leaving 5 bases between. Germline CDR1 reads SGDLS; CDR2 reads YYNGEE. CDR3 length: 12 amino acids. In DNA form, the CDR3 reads TGTGCCAGCAGCGTACCCAGCAATGAGCAGTTCTTC. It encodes CASSVPSNEQFF.

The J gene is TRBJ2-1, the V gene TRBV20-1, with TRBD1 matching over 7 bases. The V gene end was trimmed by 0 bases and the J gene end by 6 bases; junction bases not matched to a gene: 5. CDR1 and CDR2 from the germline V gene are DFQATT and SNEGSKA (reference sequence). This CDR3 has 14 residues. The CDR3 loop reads CSARERQGGNEQFF. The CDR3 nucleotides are TGCAGTGCTAGAGAAAGACAGGGCGGCAATGAGCAGTTCTTC.